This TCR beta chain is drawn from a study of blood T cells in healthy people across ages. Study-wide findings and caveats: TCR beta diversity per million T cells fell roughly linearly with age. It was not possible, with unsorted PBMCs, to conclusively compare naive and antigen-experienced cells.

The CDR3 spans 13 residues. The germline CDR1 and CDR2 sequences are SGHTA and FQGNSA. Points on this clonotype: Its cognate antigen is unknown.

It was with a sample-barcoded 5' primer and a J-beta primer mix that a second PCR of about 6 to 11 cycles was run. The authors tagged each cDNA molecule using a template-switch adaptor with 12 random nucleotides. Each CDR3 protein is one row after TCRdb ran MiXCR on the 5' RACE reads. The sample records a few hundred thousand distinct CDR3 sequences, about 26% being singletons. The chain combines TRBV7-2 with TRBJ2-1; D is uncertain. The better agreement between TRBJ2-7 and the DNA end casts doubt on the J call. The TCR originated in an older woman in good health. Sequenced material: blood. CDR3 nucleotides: TGTGCCAGCAGCACCACGGGTGGCTACGAGCAGTACTTC. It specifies CASSTTGGYEQYF.